This TCR delta chain stems from a study of γδ T cells in repeated Plasmodium falciparum infection. TCRdb repeated clone calling on the multiplex PCR reads with CATT. The sample includes 75,000 to 95,000 delta-chain clones, approximately 0.96% of them seen just once. The germline V gene encodes CDR1 TSWWSYY and CDR2 QGS. Trimming shortened V by 4 bases and J by 7 bases, and 40 bases separated the two germline ends. This CDR3 has 22 amino acids. Points on this clone: The likely explanation is a read error, given a far larger clone one base away. Different DNA sequences within this sample yield the same CDR3.

Flow sorting of PBMC yielded separate Vgamma9/Vdelta2+ and Vdelta2-negative gammadelta T cell populations for bulk repertoire analysis. This sequence was found in a pool of human donors (malaria-infected and uninfected, not separated). Specimen: gamma-delta T cells from blood. This rearrangement joins TRDV1 to TRDJ1; weak D call: TRDD2 (5 bases). Assignment of the J gene here rests on matching the DNA to germline, because TCRdb gives none. In DNA form, the CDR3 reads TGTGCTCTTGGGGCACCTTCGTACCCATTACCGCTCCAGAGGGAATATATGGGTAAACTCATCTTT. Encoded protein: CALGAPSYPLPLQREYMGKLIF.